This T cell receptor (beta chain) appears in the sequencing data of a study of shared clonotypes between healthy human individuals. For the study at large: Plates per donor: three CD4 naive, three CD4 memory, two CD8 naive, one CD8 memory.

Sorted subsets were amplified in replicate PCRs using 200 ng DNA, about 30,000 T cell genomes. Assay used: immunoSEQ multiplex PCR; TCRdb lists only in-frame clones, some missing. Seen here are 2 million to 2.5 million clones, just under 95% observed once, and the top ten hold approximately 0.39%. Trimming stripped 3 bases from V and 1 base from J, with 12 bases between. The CDR3 loop spans 15 amino acids. CDR1 MDHEN and CDR2 SYDVKM come from the germline V gene. This clonotype originated in a man younger than 35 in good health. Some clones in this sample may be carry-over from other donors' samples. The specimen sequenced was naive CD4+ T cells from PBMCs. As to subset: CD45RA+ positively selected. The genes are TRBV28 and TRBJ1-1; D uncertain. The CDR3 DNA follows: TGTGCCAGCAGTTTGTCGCGCGCGAGGAACACTGAAGCTTTCTTT. It is translated as CASSLSRARNTEAFF.